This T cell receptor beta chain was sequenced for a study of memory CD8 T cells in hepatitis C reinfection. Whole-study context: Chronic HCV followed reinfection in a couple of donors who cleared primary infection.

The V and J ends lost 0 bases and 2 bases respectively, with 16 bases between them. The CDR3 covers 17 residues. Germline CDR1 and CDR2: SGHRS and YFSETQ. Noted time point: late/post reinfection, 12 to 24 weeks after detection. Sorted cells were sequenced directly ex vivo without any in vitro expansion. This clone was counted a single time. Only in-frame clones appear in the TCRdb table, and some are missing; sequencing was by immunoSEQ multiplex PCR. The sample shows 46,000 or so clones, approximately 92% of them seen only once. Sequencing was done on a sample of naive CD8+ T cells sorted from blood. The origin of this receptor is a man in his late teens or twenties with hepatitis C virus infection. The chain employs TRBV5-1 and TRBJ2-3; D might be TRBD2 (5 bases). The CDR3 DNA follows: TGCGCCAGCAGCTTGGCGCACGGCGGGCTTGACACAGATACGCAGTATTTT. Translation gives CASSLAHGGLDTDTQYF.